Described below is a single TCR beta chain sequence and its context. Its antigen target is currently unknown. The sample holds no much larger clone one base away, and base qualities are not on file. TCR CDR3 regions were amplified from genomic DNA by multiplex PCR using the deep immunoSEQ assay. Extracted genomic DNA from each cell subset was distributed evenly across all wells of several immunoSEQ 96-well plates, and each plate was treated as a replicate. For sorted subsets, around 0.2 ug of genomic DNA, equivalent to about 30,000 T cell genomes, went into each replicate PCR. The purified libraries were quantified using a Qubit 3.0 fluorometer, sized with a Bioanalyzer 2100, and then quantified again using the KAPA Library Quantification kit. Each immunoSEQ 96-well plate was sequenced on its own single-read 150-cycle Illumina NextSeq 550 flow cell. The study's own analysis went as follows. The immunoSEQ output contained only junctional sequences without quality scores, so filtering could not match that applied to full-length reads. Sequences were annotated with PyIR, a Python wrapper for IgBLAST v1.9, using IMGT germline references to assign V/J genes and CDR3. Any read was removed if the V/J assignment was weak (E-value above 1e-6), the CDR3 was missing, or the read contained stop codons, out-of-frame junctions, or ambiguous translated residues. V3J clonotypes were defined by identical inferred V gene, J gene, and CDR3 amino acid sequence. Percentage overlap between repertoires was calculated by dividing the number of shared unique clonotypes by the size of the smaller repertoire. Repertoire richness was assessed with RTK rarefaction, the Chao1 estimator, and Recon v2.1 estimates of unobserved clonotypes. Generation probabilities for all TCRbeta clonotypes obtained by the gDNA method from several donors were computed using OLGA. As stored in TCRdb, this immuneACCESS dataset retains in-frame rearrangements with V and J assigned. A fraction of the clones does not appear; measured against another copy, unresolved V genes explain less than half of the discrepancy, and the remainder lacks a known reason. The D gene and trimming were derived from the DNA, and the V and J assignments and clone size from that table. The sample table lists approximately 350,000 clones, just over 95% of them with a count of one. The top ten hold approximately 0.32% of the sample.

Healthy HIV-negative adults with no recently reported acute infections or vaccinations were included as donors. Every donor was a Caucasian adult residing in Nashville, Tennessee, USA. CD8 memory samples were composed of magnetically selected CD45RO+ cells combined with CCR7-negative CD45RA+ effector memory (TemRA) cells. After blood collection by leukapheresis, PBMCs were isolated using Ficoll-Histopaque density gradient centrifugation and then cryopreserved in the vapor phase of liquid nitrogen. Analytical flow cytometry was used to check the purity and quantity of each magnetically sorted T cell population. Each sorted fraction had its genomic DNA isolated and then quantified by UV absorbance on a Nanodrop 2000c. This entry belongs to a study of shared clonotypes between healthy human individuals (dated by TCRdb to the early 2020s). In the study overall: Three men and a couple of women, aged 18 to 49 years, made up the cohort. Per donor, three plates each were used for CD4 naive and CD4 memory, two for CD8 naive, and one for CD8 memory. The study deeply sequenced blood TCR repertoires of several healthy adults to estimate repertoire size and the extent of clonotype sharing between individuals. To increase sequencing depth and limit assay-specific biases, different laboratories used diverse techniques to prepare libraries and sequence TCR repertoires. Per donor, leukapheresis produced somewhere between about 0.85 and 8.9 billion PBMCs. The investigation overall reported the following: Sampling was restricted to blood, and TCR repertoires in tissues likely differ from the TCR repertoires found in blood. Incomplete sequencing was indicated by rarefaction of sorted-subset datasets, despite the large sequencing depth. Clonotypes shared by all four sorted-subset donors showed higher generation probabilities than non-shared clonotypes. Larger estimated clonotype richness was generally found for naive subsets than for memory subsets. Approximately 5% of naive CD4, around 3.6% of naive CD8, approximately 2% of memory CD4, and around 0.42% of memory CD8 clonotypes were shared across a handful of donors. The genetic and exposure-history diversity represented was limited by the small number of donors. Based on pairwise subsampling, the degree of clonotype sharing among donors was expected to be affected by sequencing depth.

V loses 1 base, J loses 0 bases, and the germline ends lie 10 bases apart. The CDR3 covers 15 residues, taking in both the cysteine and the phenylalanine. Left in the record is the CDR3 DNA by itself, 45 bases read in frame from the first base. CDR1 and CDR2, looked up from the germline V gene, are MGHRA and YSYEKL. The receptor was isolated from a young man in good health. Recombination linked TRBV4-1 to TRBJ2-7; TRBD1 might be the D gene, on 5 matching bases. Sequencing used memory CD8+ T cells sorted from blood. This sample's cell subset or site label indicates: CD45RO+ cells pooled with CCR7-negative TemRA cells. The DNA sequence is as follows: TGCGCCAGCAGCCAAGCCCACAGGAGCTCCTACGAGCAGTACTTC. The resulting protein is CASSQAHRSSYEQYF.